This T cell receptor beta chain stems from a study of blood T cell repertoires in COVID-19. Study context: Italy, Spain and the United States were the sources of the convalescent and acute COVID-19 samples. Sources were T cells, B-cell-depleted T cells, or PBMCs; the material itself was cDNA or gDNA.

Original handling: Nucleated cell number was recorded as an estimate derived from reference gene primer amplification. The assay was immunoSEQ multiplex PCR, and TCRdb's table has in-frame clones only and misses some. V and J calls plus clone size are reproduced from that table; the DNA served to infer D and trimming. The sample holds 150,000 to 200,000 clones, roughly nine tenths seen once. The CDR3 consists of 14 residues. The V end was cut by 1 base, the J end by 2 bases, with 8 bases between. Germline V CDR1 and CDR2: LNHDA, SQIVND (reference sequence). This TCR was recovered from a young man who had recovered from COVID-19. The sequenced material came from peripheral blood. The chain combines TRBV19 with TRBJ1-1; D not resolved. The CDR3 region has the DNA TGTGCCAGTAGTATAGGAGGGCTTAACACTGAAGCTTTCTTT. Translated, it gives CASSIGGLNTEAFF.